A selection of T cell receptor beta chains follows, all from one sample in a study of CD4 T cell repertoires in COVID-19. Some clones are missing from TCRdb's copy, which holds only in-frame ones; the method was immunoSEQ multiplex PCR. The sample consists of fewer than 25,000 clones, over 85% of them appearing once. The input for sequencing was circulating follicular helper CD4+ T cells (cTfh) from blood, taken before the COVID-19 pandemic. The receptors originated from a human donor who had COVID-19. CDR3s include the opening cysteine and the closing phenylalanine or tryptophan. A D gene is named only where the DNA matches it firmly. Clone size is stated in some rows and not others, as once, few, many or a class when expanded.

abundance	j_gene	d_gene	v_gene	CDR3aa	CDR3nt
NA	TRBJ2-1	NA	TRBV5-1	CASSLSLNEQFF	TGCGCCAGCAGCTTGTCCCTCAATGAGCAGTTCTTC
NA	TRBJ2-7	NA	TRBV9	CASSAGVPSSSEQYF	TGTGCCAGCAGCGCCGGGGTCCCATCTTCCTCCGAGCAGTACTTC
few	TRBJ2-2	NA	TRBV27	CATTNGLARSTGELFF	TGTGCCACCACAAATGGGCTAGCCCGGAGCACCGGGGAGCTGTTTTTT
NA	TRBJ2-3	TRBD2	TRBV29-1	CSVDGLAGTDTQYF	TGCAGCGTTGATGGACTAGCGGGAACAGATACGCAGTATTTT
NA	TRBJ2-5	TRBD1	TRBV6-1	CASSTNRGETQYF	TGTGCCAGCAGTACGAACAGGGGAGAGACCCAGTACTTC
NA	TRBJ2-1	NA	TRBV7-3	CAIPLGQGWLDNEQFF	TGTGCCATCCCCCTTGGGCAGGGGTGGCTTGACAATGAGCAGTTCTTC
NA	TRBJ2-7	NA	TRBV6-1	CASSEVGTKSSYEQYF	TGTGCCAGCAGTGAAGTGGGGACAAAAAGTTCCTACGAGCAGTACTTC
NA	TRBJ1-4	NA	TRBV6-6	CASSSPGQGKREKLFF	TGTGCCAGCAGTTCGCCGGGACAAGGAAAAAGAGAAAAACTGTTTTTT
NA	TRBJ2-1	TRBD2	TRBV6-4	CASSDDWKRETNEQFF	TGTGCCAGCAGCGACGACTGGAAGCGGGAGACGAATGAGCAGTTCTTC
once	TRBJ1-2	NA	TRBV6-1	CASSGQVSNTHYTF	TGTGCCAGCAGTGGTCAAGTCTCAAATACTCACTACACCTTC
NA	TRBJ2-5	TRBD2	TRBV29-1	CSVGGGVGETQYF	TGCAGCGTTGGCGGGGGGGTAGGAGAGACCCAGTACTTC
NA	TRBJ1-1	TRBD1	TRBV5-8	CASSYRGLNTEAFF	TGTGCCAGCAGCTACAGGGGGCTGAACACTGAAGCTTTCTTT
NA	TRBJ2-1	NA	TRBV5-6	CASSSYRDWDNEQFF	TGTGCCAGCAGCTCATACCGGGACTGGGACAATGAGCAGTTCTTC
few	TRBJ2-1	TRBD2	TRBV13	CASSGVTSGYEQFF	TGTGCCAGCAGCGGGGTGACTAGCGGGTATGAGCAGTTCTTC
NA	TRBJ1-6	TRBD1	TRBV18	CASSPQQGAGSPLHF	TGTGCCAGCTCACCACAACAGGGGGCTGGGTCACCCCTCCACTTT
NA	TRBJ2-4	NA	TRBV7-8	CASSLGLGTKGGKLSNIQYF	TGTGCCAGCAGCTTAGGGCTGGGGACAAAGGGAGGGAAGTTATCCAACATTCAGTACTTC
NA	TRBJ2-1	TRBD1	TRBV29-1	CSAFRDRSYNEQFF	TGCAGCGCGTTTCGGGACAGGTCCTACAATGAGCAGTTCTTC
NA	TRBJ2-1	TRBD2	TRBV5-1	CASSPTTSGGYEQFF	TGCGCCAGCAGCCCTACGACTAGCGGGGGCTATGAGCAGTTCTTC
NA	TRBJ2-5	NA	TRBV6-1	CASIREPRETQYF	TGTGCCAGCATCCGGGAGCCCCGGGAGACCCAGTACTTC
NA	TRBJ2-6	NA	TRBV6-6	CASSYSGSGANVLTF	TGTGCCAGCAGTTACTCCGGCTCTGGGGCCAACGTCCTGACTTTC
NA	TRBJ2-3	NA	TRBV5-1	CASSLTPGLPVTDTQYF	TGCGCCAGCAGCTTAACCCCTGGACTACCCGTCACAGATACGCAGTATTTT
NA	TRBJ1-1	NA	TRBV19	CASNDRRTEAFF	TGTGCCAGTAATGACCGGAGAACTGAAGCTTTCTTT
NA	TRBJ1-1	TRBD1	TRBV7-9	CASSSDRAARTEAFF	TGTGCCAGCAGCTCCGACAGGGCGGCACGAACTGAAGCTTTCTTT
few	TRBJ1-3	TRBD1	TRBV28	CASSPPGQAPGKGNTIYF	TGTGCCAGCAGTCCTCCGGGACAGGCCCCCGGGAAGGGAAACACCATATATTTT
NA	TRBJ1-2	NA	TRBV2	CASIGRGINYGYTF	TGTGCCAGCATAGGGCGGGGAATTAACTATGGCTACACCTTC